One and the same sample provided the 19 T cell receptor beta chains below, sequenced in a study of blood T cells in healthy people across ages. The authors ran a second PCR of roughly 6 to 12 cycles using a sample-barcoded 5' primer and a J-beta primer mix. TCRdb called the 5' RACE reads again in MiXCR, with one record for every CDR3 protein. The profile covers roughly 800,000 distinct CDR3 sequences, with 55% to 70% appearing a single time and 20% to 25% taken by the ten largest. Material: blood. The receptors stem from a man younger than 40 in good health.

The chain joins TRBV7-9 to TRBJ2-5; D remains unclear. V lost 5 bases to trimming and J lost 2 bases, with 12 bases between them. The CDR3 consists of 14 residues. The germline gives CDR1 SEHNR, CDR2 FQNEAQ (reference sequence). The CDR3 DNA reads TGTGCCAGCAGCCCTGCCCAAAGGCAAGAGACCCAGTACTTC. This gives the protein CASSPAQRQETQYF.

This rearrangement joins TRBV4-3 to TRBJ2-4; the D gene is possibly TRBD2 (5 bases). The J call may not be correct, given that the DNA end is closer to TRBJ2-7. This CDR3 is 14 amino acids long. Germline V gene lookup returns CDR1 LGHNA and CDR2 YSLEER. The CDR3 reads CASSPGVLGYEQYF. CDR3 sequence (DNA): TGCGCCAGCAGCCCCGGGGTGTTGGGATACGAGCAGTACTTC.

J is TRBJ2-7 and V is TRBV6-1; D may correspond to TRBD1 or TRBD2 (5 bases each). The J call may be wrong; the DNA end is better matched by TRBJ2-5. Germline V gives CDR1 MNHNS, CDR2 SASEGT. The CDR3 loop spans 14 amino acids. CDR3 loop: CASKAGTNVETQYF. The CDR3, as DNA: TGTGCCAGCAAAGCTGGGACCAACGTAGAGACCCAGTACTTC.

With regard to this clonotype: A junction boundary mismatches the germline segment, possibly from a read error. V gene TRBV27 combines with J gene TRBJ2-1; 9 nucleotides line up with TRBD1. Germline CDR1 is MNHEY and CDR2 is SMNVEV (reference sequence). This CDR3 spans 17 amino acids. The CDR3 protein is CASTLLGQGKNTGELFF. Written as DNA, the CDR3 is TGTGCCAGCACCTTACTAGGACAGGGGAAAAACACCGGGGAGCTGTTTTTC.

Only a few counts were recorded for this clonotype. The chain links TRBV7-9 to TRBJ2-7; D call uncertain. Trimming took off 5 bases at V and 3 bases at J, with 17 bases between the two ends. Germline V gene data show CDR1 as SEHNR and CDR2 as FQNEAQ (reference sequence). CDR3 length: 15 residues. The CDR3 DNA reads as TGTGCCAGCAGCCCGCCCGGCGGCGGTCGCTACGAGCAGTACTTC. Its translation: CASSPPGGGRYEQYF.

V gene TRBV12-3 or TRBV12-4 combines with J gene TRBJ1-1; the match to TRBD1 covers 7 bases. This CDR3 contains 15 residues. Unmatched junction bases numbered 9, after V lost 6 bases and J lost 2 bases. The CDR3 sequence: CASRKTGRHNTEAFF. The CDR3 nucleotides read TGTGCCAGCAGGAAGACAGGGCGACACAACACTGAAGCTTTCTTT.

A few counts support this clonotype. J is TRBJ2-5 and V is TRBV20-1; the match to TRBD2 covers 14 bases. Trimming took 6 bases from V and 5 from J; bases not matched to a gene: 5. Germline V gene data show CDR1 as DFQATT and CDR2 as SNEGSKA (reference sequence). The CDR3 contains 14 residues. Here the CDR3 reads CSAGLAGALETQYF. The CDR3, as DNA: TGCAGTGCGGGACTAGCGGGGGCACTGGAGACCCAGTACTTC.

V usage is TRBV11-2 and J usage is TRBJ2-5, with D possibly being TRBD2 (6 bases). The germline gives CDR1 SGHAT, CDR2 FQNNGV. Between the trimmed V and J ends, which lost 7 bases and 5 bases, there was a span of 20 bases. This CDR3 contains 15 residues. The CDR3 bases are TGTGCCAGCACCTTGGGGCGACTAGTCGGCGAGACCCAGTACTTC. Translating gives CASTLGRLVGETQYF.

CDR3 in amino acids: CASSLVATLSTQYF. CDR3 coding DNA: TGTGCCAGCAGCTTAGTCGCCACCCTGTCAACGCAGTATTTT. The rearrangement links TRBV6-2 or TRBV6-3 to TRBJ2-3; D unclear. The V and J ends lost 6 bases and 9 bases respectively, with 19 bases between them. CDR1 and CDR2 from the germline V gene are MNHEY and SVGEGT. The CDR3 runs 14 residues.

V and J are TRBV20-1 and TRBJ2-7; TRBD2 is a possible D gene (6 bases). The germline CDR1 and CDR2 sequences are DFQATT and SNEGSKA (reference sequence). Deletions cut 5 bases from V and 3 bases from J, with 14 bases between. CDR3 length: 13 amino acids. Here the CDR3 reads CSAVISGLYEQYF. The CDR3 DNA reads as TGCAGTGCTGTTATTAGCGGTCTCTACGAGCAGTACTTC.

The chain combines TRBV15 with TRBJ1-4; weak D call: TRBD1 (5 bases). V gave up 2 bases and J gave up 7 bases, with 23 bases separating them. Per the germline V gene, CDR1 is LNHNV and CDR2 is YYDKDF (reference sequence). This CDR3 comprises 18 residues. The CDR3, as DNA: TGTGCCACCAGCAGACAGGGTCTTTTGAAGGAGGCGGGTGAAAAACTGTTTTTT. Its translation is CATSRQGLLKEAGEKLFF.

This clonotype was seen more than once but under ten times. CDR3 bases: TGTGCCAGCAGTATCTATCAGCCCCAGCATTTT. Its protein product is CASSIYQPQHF. The rearrangement links TRBV28 to TRBJ1-5; D is uncertain. CDR1 MDHEN and CDR2 SYDVKM come from the germline V gene. The CDR3 is 11 amino acids. Trimming took 5 bases from V and 5 from J, leaving 4 bases between them. Full variable domain (missing parts from reference TRBV28 and TRBJ1-5): DVKVTQSSRYLVKRTGEKVFLECVQDMDHENMFWYRQDPGLGLRLIYFSYDVKMKEKGDIPEGYSVSREKKERFSLILESASTNQTSMYLCASSIYQPQHFGDGTRLSIL.

The chain is built from TRBV28 and TRBJ2-1; 7 bases match TRBD1. The DNA end favors TRBJ2-7, so the J call may be wrong. This CDR3 is built from 15 residues. The germline V gene encodes CDR1 MDHEN and CDR2 SYDVKM. The CDR3 region is CASSYLLTGPEEQYF. For the CDR3, the DNA is TGTGCCAGCAGCTATCTCCTGACAGGGCCTGAGGAGCAGTACTTC.

This chain joins TRBV29-1 and TRBJ2-7, with D hard to call. V was cut by 4 bases and J by 3 bases, with 13 bases left in between. Germline loops: CDR1 SQVTM, CDR2 ANQGSEA. This CDR3 spans 13 amino acids. The CDR3 here is CSVAHGRNYEQYF. As DNA, the CDR3 is TGCAGCGTTGCCCACGGAAGAAACTACGAGCAGTACTTC.

The table lists this clonotype with a few counts. J is TRBJ2-5 and V is TRBV20-1, with D possibly being TRBD2 (5 bases). Trimming shortened V by 8 bases and J by 4 bases, and 20 bases separated the two germline ends. The V gene's germline CDR1 is DFQATT and CDR2 SNEGSKA (reference sequence). CDR3 size: 14 residues. CDR3 in amino acids: CSTGVGARGETQYF. For the CDR3, the DNA is TGCAGTACCGGGGTGGGTGCCAGAGGAGAGACCCAGTACTTC.

The count of this clonotype is one. The rearrangement joins TRBV7-3 to TRBJ2-7; D perhaps matches TRBD1 (8 bases). V was pared by 2 bases and J by 5 bases, with 19 bases between. Germline V gene sequence: CDR1 SGHTA, CDR2 FQGTGA. The CDR3 sequence is 16 residues long. CDR3 sequence: CASSLLLDREGNEQYF. The DNA of the CDR3 is TGTGCCAGCAGCTTATTACTGGACAGGGAGGGTAACGAGCAGTACTTC. Together with reference TRBV7-3 and TRBJ2-7, the CDR3 gives the full variable domain: GAGVSQTPSNKVTEKGKYVELRCDPISGHTALYWYRQSLGQGPEFLIYFQGTGAADDSGLPNDRFFAVRPEGSVSTLKIQRTERGDSAVYLCASSLLLDREGNEQYFGPGTRLTVT.

This clonotype was counted between two and nine times. V gene TRBV6-5 combines with J gene TRBJ2-1, with unresolved D. The CDR3 is 15 amino acids. The V and J ends lost 5 bases and 2 bases respectively, with 13 bases between them. CDR1 and CDR2 (germline): MNHEY, SVGAGI. In DNA, the CDR3 is TGTGCCAGCAGTCACATCGGGCCCACCTACAATGAGCAGTTCTTC. This sequence encodes CASSHIGPTYNEQFF.

This chain uses TRBV5-1 with TRBJ1-2; D is perhaps TRBD1 (5 bases). Germline lookup yields CDR1 SGHRS and CDR2 YFSETQ. The V end lost 5 bases, the J end lost 5 bases, and 16 bases lay between the germline ends. CDR3 length equals 14 residues. CDR3 in amino acids: CASSSPGTSYGYTF. CDR3 DNA sequence: TGCGCCAGCAGTTCCCCCGGGACGAGTTATGGCTACACCTTC.

The chain carries TRBV15 and TRBJ1-2, with D possibly matching TRBD1 (6 bases). There are 13 residues in the CDR3. CDR1 and CDR2 (germline): LNHNV, YYDKDF (reference sequence). Trimming removed 5 bases from V and 4 bases from J, with 11 bases in between. The CDR3, as DNA: TGTGCCACCAGCCCAGAGGGGGTCTATGGCTACACCTTC. The encoded protein is CATSPEGVYGYTF.